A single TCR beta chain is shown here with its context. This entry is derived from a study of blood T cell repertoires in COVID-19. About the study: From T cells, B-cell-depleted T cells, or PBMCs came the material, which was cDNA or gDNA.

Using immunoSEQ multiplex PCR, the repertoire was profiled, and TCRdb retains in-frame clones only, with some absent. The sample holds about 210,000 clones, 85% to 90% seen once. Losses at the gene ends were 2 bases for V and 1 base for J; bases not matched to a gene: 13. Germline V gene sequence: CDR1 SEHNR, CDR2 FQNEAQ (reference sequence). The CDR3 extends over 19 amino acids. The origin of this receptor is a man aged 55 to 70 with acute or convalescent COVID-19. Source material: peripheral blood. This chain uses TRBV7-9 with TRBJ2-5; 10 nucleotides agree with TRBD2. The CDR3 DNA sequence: TGTGCCAGCAGCTTATTACCCCTAGCGGGGGCACCCGGCCAAGAGACCCAGTACTTC. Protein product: CASSLLPLAGAPGQETQYF.